Shown below are 25 T cell receptor beta chains from a single sample sequenced in a study of T cell responses to AZD1222 COVID-19 vaccine. Assay: immunoSEQ multiplex PCR; the TCRdb copy retains only in-frame clones and omits some. The sample lists 90,000 to 150,000 clones; around 90% were seen once. The source was peripheral blood, collected 28 days after the second AZD1222 dose. Source of these receptors: an adult who received the AZD1222 COVID-19 vaccine.

The J gene is TRBJ1-1, the V gene TRBV7-2; D may be TRBD1 (6 bases). The germline V gene encodes CDR1 SGHTA and CDR2 FQGNSA. The CDR3 contains 13 residues. The V gene lost 5 bases and the J gene lost 8 bases, with 15 bases spanning the gap. The CDR3 DNA sequence: TGTGCCAGCAGCACACCGACAGGTCTCGAAGCTTTCTTT. Its protein product is CASSTPTGLEAFF.

This clone was picked up a small number of times. The chain couples TRBV7-6 to TRBJ1-4; D gene ambiguous. The CDR3 sequence is 18 residues long. V gave up 1 base and J gave up 0 bases, with 15 bases separating them. Germline CDR1 and CDR2: SGHVS and FNYEAQ. CDR3 residues: CASSLEGSSFSTNEKLFF. The CDR3 region has the DNA TGTGCCAGCAGCTTAGAAGGCAGTTCTTTCTCAACTAATGAAAAACTGTTTTTT.

This sequence joins TRBV11-3 and TRBJ2-7; 9 nucleotides line up with TRBD2. The trim removed 0 bases at V and 1 base at J, leaving 1 base unmatched. The CDR3 runs to 15 residues. The germline gives CDR1 SGHNT, CDR2 YENEEA. This chain's CDR3 is CASSLESGGSYEQYF. The CDR3 region has the DNA TGTGCCAGCAGCTTAGAGAGCGGGGGGTCCTACGAGCAGTACTTC. The full variable domain, in which reference TRBV11-3 and TRBJ2-7 provide the parts outside the CDR3, is EAGVVQSPRYKIIEKKQPVAFWCNPISGHNTLYWYLQNLGQGPELLIRYENEEAVDDSQLPKDRFSAERLKGVDSTLKIQPAELGDSAVYLCASSLESGGSYEQYFGPGTRLTVT.

This sequence joins TRBV4-3 and TRBJ1-5; D remains unclear. This CDR3 has 15 residues. The V end was cut by 1 base, the J end by 7 bases, with 14 bases between. Germline V lookup: CDR1 LGHNA, CDR2 YSLEER. CDR3 sequence (DNA): TGCGCCAGCAGCCAAGCCAGGTTGGGCCGCCAGCCCCAGCATTTT. As protein: CASSQARLGRQPQHF.

This chain connects TRBV6-4 to TRBJ2-5; perhaps TRBD1 as D (7 bases). The CDR3 covers 16 residues. Per the germline V gene, CDR1 is MRHNA and CDR2 is SNTAGT. Trimming shortened V by 0 bases and J by 3 bases, and 14 bases separated the two germline ends. CDR3 coding DNA: TGTGCCAGCAGTGACTCGACAGGGAGGAAGGAAGAGACCCAGTACTTC. Translating it yields CASSDSTGRKEETQYF.

The gene calls are TRBV2 and TRBJ2-1, with D perhaps given as TRBD1 or TRBD2 (5 bases each). CDR3 size: 13 residues. Trimming removed 7 bases at V and 5 bases at J, with 12 bases between. CDR1 is SNHLY and CDR2 is FYNNEI in the germline V gene. DNA for the CDR3: TGTGCCAGCATGGGGCTAGCCCACAATGAGCAGTTCTTC. Translated: CASMGLAHNEQFF.

The gene calls are TRBV12-5 and TRBJ1-6; a weak D match, TRBD1 (5 bases). The CDR3 has 16 residues. V lost 4 bases and J 5 bases, leaving 15 bases between the germline ends. CDR1 and CDR2 from the germline V gene are LGHNT and FRNRAP. As DNA, the CDR3 is TGTGCTAGTGGTTCGGGGGAGGGGTTGAATAATTCACCCCTCCACTTT. This codes for CASGSGEGLNNSPLHF.

V gene TRBV5-1 combines with J gene TRBJ2-7; no definite D call. Germline V lookup: CDR1 SGHRS, CDR2 YFSETQ. V dropped 4 bases and J dropped 8 bases, with 13 bases sitting between them. There are 12 residues in the CDR3. The CDR3 bases are TGCGCCAGCAGCGTCCCGATGGGGAAGCAGTACTTC. Protein: CASSVPMGKQYF.

For this clone: Germline and junction disagree at one end, which may indicate a read error. The chain links TRBV7-7 to TRBJ1-6, with TRBD1 matching over 8 bases. From germline, CDR1 is SSHAT and CDR2 FNYEAQ (reference sequence). The CDR3 runs to 14 residues. The CDR3 sequence: CASSLGQAGSPLHF. In DNA form, the CDR3 reads TGTGCTAGCAGCTTGGGACAGGCGGGTTCACCCCTCCACTTT.

This chain uses TRBV7-9 with TRBJ2-5; 10 bases line up with TRBD2. Germline V gene data show CDR1 as SEHNR and CDR2 as FQNEAQ (reference sequence). This CDR3 spans 17 amino acids. With 4 bases clipped from V and 5 bases from J, the junction kept 13 bases outside the gene matches. As DNA, the CDR3 is TGTGCCAGCAGCTCCACCCTTACTAGCGGGGTCGGCGAGACCCAGTACTTC. Protein: CASSSTLTSGVGETQYF.

The J gene is TRBJ1-2, the V gene TRBV7-2; 9 nucleotides agree with TRBD1. The V segment lost 5 bases and the J segment 4 bases; nucleotides outside the gene matches: 2. CDR1 and CDR2 from the germline V gene are SGHTA and FQGNSA. The CDR3 is 13 residues long. CDR3 nucleotides: TGTGCCAGCAGCCCACAGGGGGCCTATGGCTACACCTTC. Translated: CASSPQGAYGYTF. The whole variable domain, filled in from reference TRBV7-2 and TRBJ1-2, reads GAGVSQSPSNKVTEKGKDVELRCDPISGHTALYWYRQSLGQGLEFLIYFQGNSAPDKSGLPSDRFSAERTGGSVSTLTIQRTQQEDSAVYLCASSPQGAYGYTFGSGTRLTVV.

The rearrangement uses TRBV9 and TRBJ1-3, with D unclear. CDR3 length: 15 residues. Germline CDR1 reads SGDLS; CDR2 reads YYNGEE. The V end was cut by 3 bases, the J end by 0 bases, with 10 bases between. CDR3 region: CASSAGGLSGNTIYF. CDR3 nucleotides: TGTGCCAGCAGCGCCGGCGGCCTCTCTGGAAACACCATATATTTT.

For the CDR3, the DNA is TGTGCCAGTAGTTCGGGACAGGCAAGGCTAAATGAAAAACTGTTTTTT. It yields the protein CASSSGQARLNEKLFF. The chain carries TRBV19 and TRBJ1-4; TRBD1 aligns across 8 bases. J gave up 5 bases and V 5 bases, and 10 bases lay outside the gene matches. The CDR3 runs 16 residues. Per germline, CDR1 LNHDA and CDR2 SQIVND (reference sequence).

This clone was observed once. The rearrangement links TRBV27 to TRBJ2-2; no clear D gene. There are 13 residues in the CDR3. Trimming took 2 bases from V and 7 from J, leaving 8 bases between them. The V gene's germline CDR1 is MNHEY and CDR2 SMNVEV (reference sequence). Written as DNA, the CDR3 is TGTGCCAGCAGTTTAAGTCGGAACGGGGAGCTGTTTTTT. The encoded protein is CASSLSRNGELFF.

V usage is TRBV5-4 and J usage is TRBJ2-5, with TRBD2 matching over 10 bases. The CDR3 spans 16 residues. The V gene end was trimmed by 0 bases and the J gene end by 5 bases; junction bases not matched to a gene: 7. The germline V gene encodes CDR1 SGHNT and CDR2 YYREEE (reference sequence). This chain's CDR3 is CASSLEASGSTETQYF. Written as DNA, the CDR3 is TGTGCCAGCAGCTTGGAGGCTAGCGGGAGTACGGAGACCCAGTACTTC.

The chain employs TRBV19 and TRBJ1-1; D not resolved. The germline V gene encodes CDR1 LNHDA and CDR2 SQIVND (reference sequence). Trimming took 5 bases from V and 1 from J, leaving 11 bases between them. This CDR3 contains 14 residues. The CDR3 DNA reads as TGTGCCAGTAGTCCCTACGTGGGGAACACTGAAGCTTTCTTT. Amino acids: CASSPYVGNTEAFF.

The gene calls are TRBV3-1 (or the pseudogene TRBV3-2) and TRBJ2-3; D is uncertain. Germline lookup yields CDR1 LGHDT and CDR2 YNNKEL (reference sequence). V dropped 3 bases and J dropped 0 bases, with 10 bases sitting between them. This CDR3 comprises 15 residues. The CDR3 protein is CASSQRSLSTDTQYF. CDR3 DNA: TGTGCCAGCAGCCAGCGGAGCCTTAGCACAGATACGCAGTATTTT.

In this sample, this clone turned up once. This chain links TRBV5-5 with TRBJ1-1; 7 nucleotides line up with TRBD1. CDR1 and CDR2 (germline): SGHKS, YYEKEE (reference sequence). J was trimmed by 4 bases and V by 4 bases; bases with no gene match: 4. CDR3 length: 13 residues. CDR3 region: CASSEGAGTEAFF. CDR3 coding DNA: TGTGCCAGCAGCGAGGGGGCGGGCACTGAAGCTTTCTTT.

V is TRBV3-1 (or the pseudogene TRBV3-2) and J is TRBJ2-3, with 7 nucleotides matching TRBD2. Germline lookup yields CDR1 LGHDT and CDR2 YNNKEL (reference sequence). This CDR3 is built from 16 residues. The J segment lost 3 bases and the V segment lost 4 bases, leaving 10 bases of the junction unmatched. In DNA, the CDR3 is TGTGCCAGCAGCCGGGGCGGGGGTGGACTTACAGATACGCAGTATTTT. Translating it yields CASSRGGGGLTDTQYF.

The chain is built from TRBV15 and TRBJ2-7; 12 nucleotides line up with TRBD2. CDR3 length: 16 residues. V was clipped by 0 bases and J by 3 bases; unmatched bases: 3. Per germline, CDR1 LNHNV and CDR2 YYDKDF (reference sequence). The CDR3 sequence: CATSREPGLAGYEQYF. The CDR3 DNA sequence: TGTGCCACCAGCAGAGAACCGGGACTAGCGGGCTACGAGCAGTACTTC.

The rearrangement joins TRBV11-3 to TRBJ2-2; D might be TRBD1 or TRBD2, each matching 5 bases. Germline V lookup: CDR1 SGHNT, CDR2 YENEEA. CDR3 length equals 14 residues. V was trimmed by 5 bases and J by 6 bases, leaving 13 bases between them. CDR3 nucleotide sequence: TGTGCCAGCAGCGGGGGAATTCGCGCCGGGGAGCTGTTTTTT. This translates into CASSGGIRAGELFF.

The chain recombines TRBV24-1 with TRBJ2-1; TRBD1 aligns across 11 bases. The ends lost 4 bases at V and 7 bases at J; junction bases unmatched: 5. CDR1 and CDR2 from the germline V gene are KGHDR and SFDVKD. CDR3 length: 15 residues. The CDR3 DNA is TGTGCCACCAGTGACGGACAGGGGGCGGCAAATGAGCAGTTCTTC. It codes for CATSDGQGAANEQFF.

The genes are TRBV19 and TRBJ1-2; the match to TRBD1 covers 8 bases. Germline-derived CDR1 and CDR2 are LNHDA and SQIVND (reference sequence). V lost 5 bases and J lost 3; bases outside the gene matches: 2. This CDR3 region has 13 residues. The CDR3 sequence is CASSRDRYYGYTF. Written as DNA, the CDR3 is TGTGCCAGTAGTCGGGACAGGTACTATGGCTACACCTTC.

CDR3 DNA: TGTGCCAGTAGTATAGGGGGGGACAACTATGGCTACACCTTC. Its protein is CASSIGGDNYGYTF. The rearrangement uses TRBV19 and TRBJ1-2; tentative D call: TRBD1 (5 bases). Germline CDR1 reads LNHDA; CDR2 reads SQIVND (reference sequence). The CDR3 is made up of 14 amino acids. V was shortened by 1 base and J by 2 bases, with 8 bases between the two germline ends.

V usage is TRBV28 and J usage is TRBJ2-7; 8 nucleotides match TRBD2. Germline CDR1 is MDHEN and CDR2 is SYDVKM. This CDR3 is 15 amino acids long. The ends lost 5 bases at V and 3 bases at J; junction bases unmatched: 9. The CDR3 DNA is TGTGCCAGCAGTCTACCGGGACTAGGACGCTACGAGCAGTACTTC. Amino acid sequence: CASSLPGLGRYEQYF.